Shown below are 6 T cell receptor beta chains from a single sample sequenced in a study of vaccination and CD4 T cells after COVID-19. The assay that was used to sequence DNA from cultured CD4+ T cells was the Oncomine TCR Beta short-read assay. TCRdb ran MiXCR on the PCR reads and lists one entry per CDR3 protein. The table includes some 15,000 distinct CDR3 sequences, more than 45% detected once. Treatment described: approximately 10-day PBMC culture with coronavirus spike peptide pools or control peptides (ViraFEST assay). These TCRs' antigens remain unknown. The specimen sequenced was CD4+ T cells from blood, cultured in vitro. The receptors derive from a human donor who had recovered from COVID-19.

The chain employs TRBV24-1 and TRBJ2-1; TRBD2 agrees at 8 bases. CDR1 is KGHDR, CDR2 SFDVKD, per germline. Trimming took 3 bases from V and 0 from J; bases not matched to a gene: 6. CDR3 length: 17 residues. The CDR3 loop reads CATSDPRGGGSYNEQFF. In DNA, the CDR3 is TGTGCCACCAGTGATCCTCGGGGGGGAGGCTCCTACAATGAGCAGTTCTTC.

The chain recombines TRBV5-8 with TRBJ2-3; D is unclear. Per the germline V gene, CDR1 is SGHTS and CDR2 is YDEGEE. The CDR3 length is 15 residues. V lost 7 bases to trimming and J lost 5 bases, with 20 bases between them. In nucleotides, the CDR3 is TGTGCCAGCTACAGCTTGTATCACTCAAAAGATACGCAGTATTTT. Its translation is CASYSLYHSKDTQYF.

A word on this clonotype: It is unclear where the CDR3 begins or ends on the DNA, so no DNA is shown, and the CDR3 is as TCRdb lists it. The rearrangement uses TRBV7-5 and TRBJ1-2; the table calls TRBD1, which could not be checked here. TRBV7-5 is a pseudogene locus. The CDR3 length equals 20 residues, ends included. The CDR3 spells CISVSEAYLSTGGNAFDYTF.

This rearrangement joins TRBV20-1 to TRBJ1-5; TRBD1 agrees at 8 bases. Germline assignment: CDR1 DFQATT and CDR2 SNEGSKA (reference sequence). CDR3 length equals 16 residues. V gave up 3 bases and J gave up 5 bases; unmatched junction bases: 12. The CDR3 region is CSASGQGARGDQPQHF. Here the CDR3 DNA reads TGCAGTGCTAGTGGGCAGGGGGCCCGGGGGGATCAGCCCCAGCATTTT.

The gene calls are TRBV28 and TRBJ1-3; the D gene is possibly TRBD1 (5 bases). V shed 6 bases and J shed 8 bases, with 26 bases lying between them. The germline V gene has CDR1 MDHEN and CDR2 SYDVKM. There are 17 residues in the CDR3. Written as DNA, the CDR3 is TGTGCCAGCAGCCGACTCATTTCCGGGAGAATAGGGGACACCATATATTTT. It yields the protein CASSRLISGRIGDTIYF.

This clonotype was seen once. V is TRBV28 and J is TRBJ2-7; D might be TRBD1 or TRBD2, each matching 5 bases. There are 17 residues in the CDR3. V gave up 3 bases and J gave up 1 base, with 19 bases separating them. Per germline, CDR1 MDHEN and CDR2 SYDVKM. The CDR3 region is CASSLVSGGDGSYEQYF. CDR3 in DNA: TGTGCCAGCAGTTTGGTTTCGGGTGGGGACGGATCCTACGAGCAGTACTTC.